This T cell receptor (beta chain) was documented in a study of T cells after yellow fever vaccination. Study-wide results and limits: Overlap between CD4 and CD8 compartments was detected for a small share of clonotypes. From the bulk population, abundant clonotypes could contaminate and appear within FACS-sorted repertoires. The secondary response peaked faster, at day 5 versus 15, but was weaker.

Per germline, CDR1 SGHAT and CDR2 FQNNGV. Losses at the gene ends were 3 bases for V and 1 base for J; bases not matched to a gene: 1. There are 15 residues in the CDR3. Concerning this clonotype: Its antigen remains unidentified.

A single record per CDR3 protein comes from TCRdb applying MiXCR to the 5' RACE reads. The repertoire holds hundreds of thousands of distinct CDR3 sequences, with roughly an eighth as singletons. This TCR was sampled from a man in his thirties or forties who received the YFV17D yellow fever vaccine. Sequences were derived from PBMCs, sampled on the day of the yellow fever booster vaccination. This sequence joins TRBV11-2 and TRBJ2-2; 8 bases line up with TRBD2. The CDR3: CASSFSGMNTGELFF. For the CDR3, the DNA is TGTGCCAGCAGCTTTAGCGGGATGAACACCGGGGAGCTGTTTTTT.